This TCR beta chain is from a study of cytomegalovirus exposure and HLA in healthy donors. Nominal health characterized the donors when sampled, though unrecorded immune exposures were likely. A multiplex PCR was run with 60 Vbeta primers and 13 Jbeta primers. Using immunoSEQ multiplex PCR, the repertoire was profiled, and TCRdb retains in-frame clones only, with some absent. The sample includes 110,000 or so clones, over 60% seen only once; the top ten take about a tenth. Study results and caveats: Cytomegalovirus association was assigned to approximately 160 TCR beta chains.

The table lists this clone with a count of one. Its antigen remains unidentified. This clonotype originated in a man between 35 and 55 years old in good health and CMV-seropositive. Sequences were obtained from PBMCs.

Here the CDR3 reads CASSPNVGGEAQHF. In DNA form, the CDR3 reads TGTGCCAGCAGTCCTAACGTCGGGGGAGAGGCCCAGCATTTT. The chain recombines TRBV6-1 with TRBJ1-5; D may be TRBD1 (5 bases). Trimming cost V 5 bases and J 11 bases, with 19 bases left between them. This CDR3 has 14 residues. Germline loops: CDR1 MNHNS, CDR2 SASEGT.